A few counts support the clone carrying this T cell receptor beta chain. Its antigen is not identified. The sample originates from a study of T-cell memory formation after mild COVID-19. Regarding the study as a whole: CM and EM subsets held most contracting CD4+ clones; EMRA held CD8+ ones. A second wave expanding day 15 to 37 was CD4+-biased; contracting clones were balanced.

MiXCR was run by TCRdb on the 5' RACE reads, yielding one entry per CDR3 protein. Of some 280,000 distinct CDR3 sequences listed, under 20% are singletons. Germline CDR1 SGHDT, CDR2 YYEEEE. The germline V and J ends were trimmed by 2 bases and 3 bases, with 8 bases remaining between them. The CDR3 is made up of 14 amino acids. The receptor's source is a man between 18 and 29 years old who had mild COVID-19 (a few samples of this study predate the infection). Cell type and time point are not known. The chain is built from TRBV5-6 and TRBJ2-2, with D uncertain. The specimen sequenced was PBMCs or a T cell subset sorted from them (not recorded which). This CDR3 is CASSFNWDTGELFF. The CDR3 DNA reads TGTGCCAGCAGCTTTAACTGGGACACCGGGGAGCTGTTTTTT.